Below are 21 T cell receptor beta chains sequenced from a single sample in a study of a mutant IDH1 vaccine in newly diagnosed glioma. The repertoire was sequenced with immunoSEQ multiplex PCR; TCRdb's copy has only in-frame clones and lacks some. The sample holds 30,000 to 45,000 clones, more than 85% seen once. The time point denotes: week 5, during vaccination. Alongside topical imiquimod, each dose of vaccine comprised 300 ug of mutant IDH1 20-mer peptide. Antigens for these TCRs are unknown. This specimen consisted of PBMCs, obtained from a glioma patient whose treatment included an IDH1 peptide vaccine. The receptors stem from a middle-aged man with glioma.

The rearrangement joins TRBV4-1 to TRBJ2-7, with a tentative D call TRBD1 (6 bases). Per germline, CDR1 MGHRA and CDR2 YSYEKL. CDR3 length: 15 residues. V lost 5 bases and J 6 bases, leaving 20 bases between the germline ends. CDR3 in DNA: TGCGCCAGCAGCACTCAGGGGAATCCCCGGGGCGAGCAGTACTTC. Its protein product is CASSTQGNPRGEQYF.

CDR3: CASSNGTFYGYTF. CDR3 sequence (DNA): TGTGCCAGCAGCAACGGGACATTCTATGGCTACACCTTC. The chain recombines TRBV5-5 with TRBJ1-2; perhaps TRBD1 as D (6 bases). V lost 4 bases, J lost 4 bases, and 11 bases lay in between. The V gene's germline CDR1 is SGHKS and CDR2 YYEKEE (reference sequence). The CDR3 spans 13 residues. Using reference TRBV5-5 and TRBJ1-2 for the parts outside the CDR3, the full variable domain is DAGVTQSPTHLIKTRGQQVTLRCSPISGHKSVSWYQQVLGQGPQFIFQYYEKEERGRGNFPDRFSARQFPNYSSELNVNALLLGDSALYLCASSNGTFYGYTFGSGTRLTVV.

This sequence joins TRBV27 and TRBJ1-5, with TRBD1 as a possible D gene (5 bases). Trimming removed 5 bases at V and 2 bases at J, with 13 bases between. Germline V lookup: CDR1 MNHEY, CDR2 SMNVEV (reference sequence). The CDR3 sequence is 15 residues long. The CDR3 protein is CASSISRVGNQPQHF. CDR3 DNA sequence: TGTGCCAGCAGTATCTCCAGGGTCGGCAATCAGCCCCAGCATTTT.

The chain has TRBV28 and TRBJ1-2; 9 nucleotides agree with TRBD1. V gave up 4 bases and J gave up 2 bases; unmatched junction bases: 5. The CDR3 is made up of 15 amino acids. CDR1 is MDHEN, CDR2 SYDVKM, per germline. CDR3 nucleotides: TGTGCCAGCAGTTACCCTACAGGGGGCAACTATGGCTACACCTTC. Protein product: CASSYPTGGNYGYTF.

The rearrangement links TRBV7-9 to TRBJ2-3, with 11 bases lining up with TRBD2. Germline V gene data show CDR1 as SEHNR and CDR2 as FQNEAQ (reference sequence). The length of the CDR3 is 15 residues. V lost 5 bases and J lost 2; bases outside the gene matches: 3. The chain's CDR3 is CASSRLAGTTDTQYF. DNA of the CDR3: TGTGCCAGCAGCAGACTAGCGGGGACCACAGATACGCAGTATTTT. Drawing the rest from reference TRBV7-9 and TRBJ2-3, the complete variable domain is DTGVSQNPRHKITKRGQNVTFRCDPISEHNRLYWYRQTLGQGPEFLTYFQNEAQLEKSRLLSDRFSAERPKGSFSTLEIQRTEQGDSAMYLCASSRLAGTTDTQYFGPGTRLTVL.

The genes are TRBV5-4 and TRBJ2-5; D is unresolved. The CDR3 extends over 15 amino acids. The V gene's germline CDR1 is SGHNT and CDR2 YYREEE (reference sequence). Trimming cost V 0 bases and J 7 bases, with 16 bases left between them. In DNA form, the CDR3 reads TGTGCCAGCAGCTTGGTTGGAGAAAGGCAGCGGACCCAGTACTTC. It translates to CASSLVGERQRTQYF.

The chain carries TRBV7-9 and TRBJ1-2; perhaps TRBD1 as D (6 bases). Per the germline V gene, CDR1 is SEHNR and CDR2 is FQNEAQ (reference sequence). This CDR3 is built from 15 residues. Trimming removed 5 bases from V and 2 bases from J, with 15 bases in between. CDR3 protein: CASSVGTSLNYGYTF. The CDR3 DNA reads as TGTGCCAGCAGCGTGGGGACATCGCTAAACTATGGCTACACCTTC.

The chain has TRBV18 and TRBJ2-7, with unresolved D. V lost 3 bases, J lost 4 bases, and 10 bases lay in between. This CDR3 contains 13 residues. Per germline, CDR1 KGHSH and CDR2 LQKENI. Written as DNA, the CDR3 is TGTGCCAGCTCACCCGTGCCACAGTACGAGCAGTACTTC. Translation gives CASSPVPQYEQYF.

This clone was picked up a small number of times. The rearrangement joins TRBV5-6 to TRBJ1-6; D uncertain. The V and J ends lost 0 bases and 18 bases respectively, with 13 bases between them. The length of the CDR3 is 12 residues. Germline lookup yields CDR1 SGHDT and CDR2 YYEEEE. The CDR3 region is CASSLASGRHHF. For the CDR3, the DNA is TGTGCCAGCAGCTTGGCGTCGGGTCGGCACCACTTT.

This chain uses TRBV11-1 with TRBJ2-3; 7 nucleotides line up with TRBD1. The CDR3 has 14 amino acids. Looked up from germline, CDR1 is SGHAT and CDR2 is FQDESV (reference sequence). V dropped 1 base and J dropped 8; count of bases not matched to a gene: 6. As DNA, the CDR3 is TGTGCCAGCAGCTTAGAGGGCAGGGGGATTACGCAGTATTTT. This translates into CASSLEGRGITQYF. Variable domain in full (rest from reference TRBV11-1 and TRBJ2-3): EAEVAQSPRYKITEKSQAVAFWCDPISGHATLYWYRQILGQGPELLVQFQDESVVDDSQLPKDRFSAERLKGVDSTLKIQPAELGDSAMYLCASSLEGRGITQYFGPGTRLTVL.

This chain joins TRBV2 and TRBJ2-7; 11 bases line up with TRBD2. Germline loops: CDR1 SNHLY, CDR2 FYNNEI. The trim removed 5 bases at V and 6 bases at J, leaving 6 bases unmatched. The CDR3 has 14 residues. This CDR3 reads CASSILAGVGEQYF. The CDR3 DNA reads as TGTGCCAGCAGTATACTAGCGGGAGTCGGCGAGCAGTACTTC.

CDR3 DNA sequence: TGTGCCAGCAGTCCTGCCCTTCAAGAGACCCAGTACTTC. Its translation is CASSPALQETQYF. The gene calls are TRBV28 and TRBJ2-5; no reliable D call. This CDR3 contains 13 residues. Looked up from germline, CDR1 is MDHEN and CDR2 is SYDVKM. Trimming shortened V by 5 bases and J by 2 bases, and 9 bases separated the two germline ends.

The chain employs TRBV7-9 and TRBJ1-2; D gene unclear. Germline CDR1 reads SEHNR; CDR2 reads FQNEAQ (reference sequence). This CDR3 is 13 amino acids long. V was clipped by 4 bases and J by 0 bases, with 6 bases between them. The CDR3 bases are TGTGCCAGCAGCTCCCCAACTAACTATGGCTACACCTTC. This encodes CASSSPTNYGYTF.

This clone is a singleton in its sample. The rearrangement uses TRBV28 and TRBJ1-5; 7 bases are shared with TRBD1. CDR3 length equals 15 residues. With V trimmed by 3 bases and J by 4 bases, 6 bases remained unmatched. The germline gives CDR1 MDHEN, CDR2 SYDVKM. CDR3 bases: TGTGCCAGCAGTTTTAAGGGGGCGTTTAATCAGCCCCAGCATTTT. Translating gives CASSFKGAFNQPQHF.

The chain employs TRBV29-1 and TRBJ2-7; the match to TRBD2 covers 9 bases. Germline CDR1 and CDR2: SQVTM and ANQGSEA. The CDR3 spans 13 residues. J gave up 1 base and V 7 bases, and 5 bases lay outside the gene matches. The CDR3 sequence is CSAKAGGSYEQYF. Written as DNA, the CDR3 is TGCAGCGCCAAGGCGGGAGGGTCCTACGAGCAGTACTTC.

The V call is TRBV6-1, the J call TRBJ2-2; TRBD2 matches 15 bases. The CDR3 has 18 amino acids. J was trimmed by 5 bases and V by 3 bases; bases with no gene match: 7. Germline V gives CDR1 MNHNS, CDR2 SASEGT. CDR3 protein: CASSDRTSGGVRTGELFF. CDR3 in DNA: TGTGCCAGCAGTGACAGGACTAGCGGGGGGGTACGAACCGGGGAGCTGTTTTTT.

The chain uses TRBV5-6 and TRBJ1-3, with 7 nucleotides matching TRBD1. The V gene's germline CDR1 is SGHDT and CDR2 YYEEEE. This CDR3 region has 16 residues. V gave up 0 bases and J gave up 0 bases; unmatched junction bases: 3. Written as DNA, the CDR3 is TGTGCCAGCAGCTTGGTAGGGGGCGCCTCTGGAAACACCATATATTTT. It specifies CASSLVGGASGNTIYF.

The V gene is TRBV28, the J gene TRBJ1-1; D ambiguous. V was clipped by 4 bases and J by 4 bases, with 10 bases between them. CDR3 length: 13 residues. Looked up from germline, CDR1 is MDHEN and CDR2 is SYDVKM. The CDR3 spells CASSSLTGTEAFF. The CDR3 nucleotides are TGTGCCAGCAGTTCCCTGACCGGCACTGAAGCTTTCTTT.

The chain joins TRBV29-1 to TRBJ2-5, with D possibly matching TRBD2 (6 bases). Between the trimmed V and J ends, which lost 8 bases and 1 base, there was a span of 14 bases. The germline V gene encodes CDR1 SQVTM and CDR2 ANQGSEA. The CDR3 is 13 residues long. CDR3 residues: CSTSGELQETQYF. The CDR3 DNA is TGCAGCACCTCGGGGGAGCTCCAAGAGACCCAGTACTTC.

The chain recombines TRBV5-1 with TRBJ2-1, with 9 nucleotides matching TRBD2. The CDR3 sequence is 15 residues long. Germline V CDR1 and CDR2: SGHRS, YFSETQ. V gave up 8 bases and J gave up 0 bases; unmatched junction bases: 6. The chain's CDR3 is CASISGGNSYNEQFF. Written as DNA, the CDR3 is TGCGCCAGTATCAGCGGGGGGAACTCCTACAATGAGCAGTTCTTC.

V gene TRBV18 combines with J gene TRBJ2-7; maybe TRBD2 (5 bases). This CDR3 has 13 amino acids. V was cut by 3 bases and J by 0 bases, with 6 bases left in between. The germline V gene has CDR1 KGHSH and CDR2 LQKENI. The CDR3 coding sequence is TGTGCCAGCTCACCTGGGAGCTCCTACGAGCAGTACTTC. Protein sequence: CASSPGSSYEQYF.